This entry features one T cell receptor (beta chain) sequence. What antigen it recognizes has not been identified. No qualities accompany the bases; no much larger clone lies one base away. A distance of 6 bases separates the germline ends of V and J, which lose 3 bases and 7 bases respectively. Including the terminal cysteine and phenylalanine, the CDR3 comprises 12 residues. The entry retains the CDR3 DNA only, 36 bases that are in frame from base 1. The germline V gene (reference sequence) sets CDR1 to WNHNN and CDR2 to SYGVQD. Enrolling through a virtual design, the prospective study's participants ranged in age from about 18 to 89 years and lived across 24 United States geographic areas. In the prospective study, participants were assigned to cohorts based on the clinical history participants reported in a screening survey and a study questionnaire. For ImmuneRACE Cohort 3, a participant was defined as recovered based on two consecutive negative NP/OP PCR tests, clearance by a healthcare professional, or resolution of symptoms. Mobile phlebotomists in the prospective study collected whole blood, serum and a nasopharyngeal or oropharyngeal swab from every participant. Over an approximately two-month period, participants in the prospective study had the option of providing additional blood draws and questionnaires. Before DNA extraction, blood samples from the prospective study were shipped at room temperature or frozen.

The sample belongs to a study of blood T cell repertoires in COVID-19 (dated by TCRdb to 2020 to 2021). Background for the entire study: Collaborator samples came from the United States, Italy and Spain and covered acute and convalescent phases of COVID-19. Where available, HLA class I and class II types were obtained from metadata supplied by the sample provider rather than from assay-based typing. The sample metadata nearly always contained a de-identified subject ID, COVID-19 status, age in years and sex. The prospective study material was composed of cDNA or gDNA derived from T cells, B-cell-depleted T cells, or PBMCs. The dataset comprised deeply sampled blood TCRbeta repertoires from subjects exposed to, actively infected with, or recovered from COVID-19. The repertoires were made available in a free public database intended to serve as a resource for research on the immune response to SARS-CoV-2. Samples came from the ongoing ImmuneRACE study (first 160 participants) plus 1,254 subjects from 6 global collaborators.

Overall results and qualifications from the work: How much clinical and demographic metadata was included differed by source and by participant, and the metadata was provided uncurated.

TCRbeta CDR3 regions were amplified from genomic DNA using the immunoSEQ Assay, a bias-controlled multiplex PCR. Processing in the source paper ran as follows. Within the assay, amplification of reference gene primers was used to estimate how many nucleated cells each sample contained. To quantify the absolute abundance of each unique TCRbeta CDR3 rearrangement, sequence reads were collapsed and filtered. For each sample, productive Simpson clonality was calculated by taking the square root of Simpson's diversity index across productive rearrangements. Here the immuneACCESS table is served through TCRdb, limited to in-frame sequences with V and J called. Missing clones are a known gap in these copies; in checked studies unresolved V genes cover under half, and the rest lacks a known reason. The V and J calls and clone size were taken over from that table, and D and trimming were inferred from the DNA. The sample data list about 270,000 clones, and around nine tenths of these were observed just once. The top ten hold over 2.5% of the sample.

This chain joins TRBV10-1 to TRBJ2-2; a tentative D call is TRBD1 (6 bases match). The sequence derives from a woman aged 18 to 35 who had recovered from COVID-19. The sequenced material came from PBMCs or T cells enriched from blood (not recorded which). The CDR3 has the sequence CASSDRGGELFF. The DNA is as follows: TGCGCCAGCAGTGACAGGGGCGGGGAGCTGTTTTTT.